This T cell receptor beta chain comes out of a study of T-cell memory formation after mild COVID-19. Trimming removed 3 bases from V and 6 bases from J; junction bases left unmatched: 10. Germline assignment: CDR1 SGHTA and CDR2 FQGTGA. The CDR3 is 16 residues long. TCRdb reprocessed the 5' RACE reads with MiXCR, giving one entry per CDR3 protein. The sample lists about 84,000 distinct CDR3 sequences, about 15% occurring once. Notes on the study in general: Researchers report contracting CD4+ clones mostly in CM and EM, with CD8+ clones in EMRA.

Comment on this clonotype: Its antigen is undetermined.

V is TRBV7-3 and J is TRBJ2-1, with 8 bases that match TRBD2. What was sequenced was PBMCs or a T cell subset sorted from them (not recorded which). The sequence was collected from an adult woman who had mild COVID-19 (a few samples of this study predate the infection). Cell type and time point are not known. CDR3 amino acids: CASSFLGGTRLNEQFF. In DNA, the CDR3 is TGTGCCAGCAGCTTCCTCGGCGGGACTAGGCTCAATGAGCAGTTCTTC.